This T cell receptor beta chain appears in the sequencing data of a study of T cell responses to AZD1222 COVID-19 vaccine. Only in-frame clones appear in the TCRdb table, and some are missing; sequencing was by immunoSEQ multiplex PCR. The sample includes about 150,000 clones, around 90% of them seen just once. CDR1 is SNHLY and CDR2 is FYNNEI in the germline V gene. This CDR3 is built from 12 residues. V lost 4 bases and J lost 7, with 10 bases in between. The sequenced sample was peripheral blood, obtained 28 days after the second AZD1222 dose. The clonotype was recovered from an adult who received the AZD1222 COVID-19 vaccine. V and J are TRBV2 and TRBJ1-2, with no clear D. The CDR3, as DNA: TGTGCCAGCAGTGGGGTCTTTCCTGGCTACACCTTC. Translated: CASSGVFPGYTF.